Each of the 14 T cell receptor beta chains below was sequenced from the same sample in a study of CD8+ T cells in alopecia areata (dated by TCRdb to 2017 to 2018). Libraries were built with the immunoSEQ multiplex PCR assay. RNA was extracted from all samples and reverse transcribed into cDNA, which served as template for TCR sequencing. Here the immuneACCESS table is served through TCRdb, limited to in-frame sequences with V and J called. Missing clones are a known gap in these copies; in checked studies unresolved V genes cover under half, and the rest lacks a known reason. Present in this sample are approximately 200,000 clones, more than 55% of which were seen just once. The top ten hold 3% to 3.5% of the sample. This specimen's time point label, per the study, means: about 4 weeks on oral tofacitinib. The sample's treatment or condition label is to be understood as: oral pan-JAK inhibitor, 5-10 mg twice daily.

The specimen was CD4+ T cells sorted from blood, collected at week 4, from a patient treated with tofacitinib. The receptors originated from a human donor with alopecia areata.

The rearrangement links TRBV7-9 to TRBJ1-1; 8 bases align to TRBD1. The CDR3 consists of 13 residues. V dropped 8 bases and J dropped 4; count of bases not matched to a gene: 6. CDR1 is SEHNR and CDR2 is FQNEAQ in the germline V gene (reference sequence). CDR3 in amino acids: CASLRTGGTEAFF. CDR3 in DNA: TGTGCCAGCCTCCGAACAGGGGGCACTGAAGCTTTCTTT.

This clone was observed once. This chain's CDR3 is CASSSTTSDGYTF. The DNA for the CDR3 is TGTGCCAGCAGCTCGACAACTTCAGATGGCTACACCTTC. The chain combines TRBV5-4 with TRBJ1-2; D is unresolved. CDR1 and CDR2 (germline): SGHNT, YYREEE (reference sequence). Trimming left V 3 bases short and J 6 bases short, with 12 bases between. CDR3 length equals 13 residues. Filled out from reference TRBV5-4 and TRBJ1-2, the complete variable domain reads ETGVTQSPTHLIKTRGQQVTLRCSSQSGHNTVSWYQQALGQGPQFIFQYYREEENGRGNFPPRFSGLQFPNYSSELNVNALELDDSALYLCASSSTTSDGYTFGSGTRLTVV.

This chain joins TRBV25-1 and TRBJ1-2; possibly TRBD1 for D (5 bases). Germline V gives CDR1 MGHDK, CDR2 SYGVNS. Trimming pared 1 base from V and 8 bases from J, leaving 11 bases between. CDR3 length equals 13 residues. The CDR3 is CASSESGIRGYTF. The CDR3, as DNA: TGTGCCAGCAGTGAATCAGGGATTAGGGGCTACACCTTC.

The V and J genes are TRBV4-3 and TRBJ1-6; 8 nucleotides agree with TRBD1. CDR1 and CDR2 (germline): LGHNA, YSLEER. V was clipped by 4 bases and J by 10 bases; unmatched bases: 15. The CDR3 is 17 amino acids. In nucleotides, the CDR3 is TGCGCCAGCAGCCTCAAGAATTGGACAGGGATGAACTCACCCCTCCACTTT. Protein: CASSLKNWTGMNSPLHF.

The J gene is TRBJ1-3, the V gene TRBV30; D call uncertain. V dropped 2 bases and J dropped 1 base, with 6 bases sitting between them. The CDR3 loop spans 13 amino acids. CDR1 is GTSNPN and CDR2 is SVGIG in the germline V gene (reference sequence). The CDR3 protein is CAWSLTSGNTIYF. The CDR3 nucleotides are TGTGCCTGGAGTCTGACGTCTGGAAACACCATATATTTT. Full variable domain (rest looked up from reference TRBV30 and TRBJ1-3): SQTIHQWPATLVQPVGSPLSLECTVEGTSNPNLYWYRQAAGRGLQLLFYSVGIGQISSEVPQNLSASRPQDRQFILSSKKLLLSDSGFYLCAWSLTSGNTIYFGEGSWLTVV.

CDR3 region: CASRGGRNLNTEAFF. CDR3 coding DNA: TGTGCCAGCAGGGGGGGACGGAACTTGAACACTGAAGCTTTCTTT. The gene calls are TRBV2 and TRBJ1-1; a weak D match, TRBD1 (5 bases). V was trimmed by 6 bases and J by 0 bases, leaving 14 bases between them. CDR1 and CDR2 (germline): SNHLY, FYNNEI. CDR3 size: 15 residues. The whole variable domain, filled in from reference TRBV2 and TRBJ1-1, reads EPEVTQTPSHQVTQMGQEVILRCVPISNHLYFYWYRQILGQKVEFLVSFYNNEISEKSEIFDDQFSVERPDGSNFTLKIRSTKLEDSAMYFCASRGGRNLNTEAFFGQGTRLTVV.

The gene calls are TRBV5-1 and TRBJ2-5, with TRBD1 matching 8 bases. Germline-derived CDR1 and CDR2 are SGHRS and YFSETQ. CDR3 size: 16 residues. V trimming: 0 bases; J trimming: 4 bases; junction bases outside the gene matches: 8. The CDR3 nucleotides read TGCGCCAGCAGCTTGGAGGGACAGGCTCTGGGAGAGACCCAGTACTTC. Encoded protein: CASSLEGQALGETQYF.

Here the CDR3 reads CAWTPRRYGYTF. The CDR3 DNA follows: TGTGCCTGGACCCCCCGGCGGTATGGCTACACCTTC. This sequence joins TRBV30 and TRBJ1-2; no firm D call. This CDR3 region has 12 residues. V gave up 4 bases and J gave up 5 bases, with 11 bases separating them. Germline loops: CDR1 GTSNPN, CDR2 SVGIG (reference sequence).

This rearrangement joins TRBV29-1 to TRBJ2-7, with 7 bases identical to TRBD2. The length of the CDR3 is 13 residues. Germline CDR1 is SQVTM and CDR2 is ANQGSEA. Trimming at V came to 7 bases and at J to 0 bases, leaving 6 bases not matched to a gene. The CDR3: CSARAGSSYEQYF. Here the CDR3 DNA reads TGCAGCGCACGAGCGGGAAGCTCCTACGAGCAGTACTTC.

The CDR3 region has the DNA TGTGCCTGGAGTGTACAGGGTCAAGCACCCCTCCACTTT. Its protein product is CAWSVQGQAPLHF. The rearrangement joins TRBV30 to TRBJ1-6; perhaps TRBD1 as D (6 bases). CDR3 size: 13 residues. The germline CDR1 and CDR2 sequences are GTSNPN and SVGIG (reference sequence). Deletions cut 0 bases from V and 11 bases from J, with 11 bases between.

The rearrangement uses TRBV30 and TRBJ2-3; D remains ambiguous. Germline V gives CDR1 GTSNPN, CDR2 SVGIG (reference sequence). The germline V and J ends were trimmed by 0 bases and 1 base, with 11 bases remaining between them. The CDR3 loop spans 15 amino acids. The CDR3 DNA sequence: TGTGCCTGGAGTGTAATTGGCGGCCGCACAGATACGCAGTATTTT. Translation gives CAWSVIGGRTDTQYF. The full variable domain, completed using reference TRBV30 and TRBJ2-3, is SQTIHQWPATLVQPVGSPLSLECTVEGTSNPNLYWYRQAAGRGLQLLFYSVGIGQISSEVPQNLSASRPQDRQFILSSKKLLLSDSGFYLCAWSVIGGRTDTQYFGPGTRLTVL.

This chain joins TRBV28 and TRBJ2-3; 10 bases line up with TRBD2. This CDR3 is 16 amino acids long. After removal of 1 base from V and 4 bases from J, the junction contained 5 bases not matched to a gene. CDR1 MDHEN and CDR2 SYDVKM come from the germline V gene. CDR3 sequence: CASSLFSGGAPDTQYF. In nucleotides, the CDR3 is TGTGCCAGCAGTTTATTCAGCGGGGGGGCCCCAGATACGCAGTATTTT.

The rearrangement joins TRBV29-1 to TRBJ1-2; TRBD1 matches 8 bases. CDR1 is SQVTM and CDR2 is ANQGSEA in the germline V gene. The CDR3 sequence is 13 residues long. Trimming removed 4 bases from V and 7 bases from J; junction bases left unmatched: 8. The CDR3 loop reads CSVGQGMLSGYTF. CDR3 DNA: TGCAGCGTTGGACAGGGGATGCTGTCTGGCTACACCTTC.

The rearrangement joins TRBV9 to TRBJ2-2, with D perhaps TRBD1 or TRBD2 (5 bases each). This CDR3 spans 16 amino acids. V lost 0 bases, J lost 0 bases, and 9 bases lay in between. The germline V gene has CDR1 SGDLS and CDR2 YYNGEE. The CDR3 DNA is TGTGCCAGCAGCGTAGGAGGGGCACCGAACACCGGGGAGCTGTTTTTT. This sequence encodes CASSVGGAPNTGELFF.